This T cell receptor beta chain was sequenced in a study of T cell responses to AZD1222 COVID-19 vaccine. Study-wide context: Samples with a second dose at about 4 or about 12 weeks were pooled together.

A note on this clone: What it recognizes is unknown.

The data were produced by immunoSEQ multiplex PCR, yet TCRdb's version contains in-frame clones alone and is incomplete. The repertoire holds 110,000 to 150,000 clones, about 90% seen once, with roughly 6% in the top ten. CDR3 length: 15 residues. CDR1 and CDR2 (germline): SGHRS, YFSETQ. V was shortened by 0 bases and J by 10 bases, with 14 bases between the two germline ends. Regarding the study as a whole: Donors in the cohort were predominantly white British and more often female, and clonal diversity was possibly underestimated. Repertoires were obtained solely post-peak T cell response.

The chain uses TRBV5-1 and TRBJ1-6; a possible D gene is TRBD1 (6 bases). Sequences were derived from peripheral blood, sampled on day 0 of AZD1222 vaccination. This TCR was sampled from an adult in good health. CDR3 DNA sequence: TGCGCCAGCAGCTTGGAAGCAGGGGCGAAATCACCCCTCCACTTT. Residues: CASSLEAGAKSPLHF. The entire variable domain, with the rest obtained from reference TRBV5-1 and TRBJ1-6, is as follows: KAGVTQTPRYLIKTRGQQVTLSCSPISGHRSVSWYQQTPGQGLQFLFEYFSETQRNKGNFPGRFSGRQFSNSRSEMNVSTLELGDSALYLCASSLEAGAKSPLHFGNGTRLTVT.